These 9 T cell receptor beta chains were sequenced from one sample in a study of regulatory T cells in long-lasting Graves disease. iRepertoire HTBI primers and Arm-PCR of CDR3 regions built TCR beta libraries. TCRdb analysed the multiplex PCR reads with MiXCR anew, one entry per CDR3 protein. The sample lists some 500,000 distinct CDR3 sequences, about 14% occurring once. As for time point: newly diagnosed GD, antithyroid drugs for less than 3 months. The TCR library used RNA extracted from PBMCs. The sample was also reused in another study, on T cells in Graves' hyperthyroidism and ophthalmopathy.

This specimen was peripheral blood mononuclear cells (PBMCs), taken at new diagnosis, from a patient treated with antithyroid drugs. Source of these receptors: a man in his thirties or forties with Graves disease.

This clonotype was picked up many times. This chain connects TRBV13 to TRBJ2-7; D might be TRBD2 (6 bases). Per germline, CDR1 PRHDT and CDR2 FYEKMQ (reference sequence). V lost 8 bases and J 4 bases, leaving 15 bases between the germline ends. There are 13 residues in the CDR3. The CDR3, as DNA: TGTGCCAGCGGCGGAGGGGCGGGGTACGAGCAGTACTTC. Translated: CASGGGAGYEQYF.

The table lists this clonotype with many counts. The chain links TRBV5-5 to TRBJ2-1, with 10 nucleotides matching TRBD1. Looked up from germline, CDR1 is SGHKS and CDR2 is YYEKEE (reference sequence). The J segment lost 6 bases and the V segment lost 4 bases, leaving 7 bases of the junction unmatched. The CDR3 covers 15 residues. In nucleotides, the CDR3 is TGTGCCAGCAGCATCCTAGGACAGGGGGGCAATGAGCAGTTCTTC. Its translation: CASSILGQGGNEQFF.

There are many counts of this clonotype. A read error may produce the germline difference seen at one junction end. CDR3 DNA sequence: TGTGCCAGCAGTTTAGACAGGGGAGGCACTGAAGCTTTCTTT. As protein: CASSLDRGGTEAFF. This sequence joins TRBV5-1 and TRBJ1-1, with 8 bases aligning to TRBD1. Germline loops: CDR1 SGHRS, CDR2 YFSETQ. The CDR3 covers 14 residues.

At least ten counts were recorded for this clonotype. The V call is TRBV29-1, the J call TRBJ2-2; D gene uncertain. The germline V and J ends were trimmed by 4 bases and 1 base, with 4 bases remaining between them. This CDR3 has 12 residues. From germline, CDR1 is SQVTM and CDR2 ANQGSEA. The CDR3 protein is CSVVRNTGELFF. Written as DNA, the CDR3 is TGCAGCGTTGTGAGGAACACCGGGGAGCTGTTTTTT.

J is TRBJ2-2 and V is TRBV20-1; the match to TRBD2 covers 9 bases. CDR1 DFQATT and CDR2 SNEGSKA come from the germline V gene (reference sequence). The CDR3 extends over 14 amino acids. The J segment lost 5 bases and the V segment lost 2 bases, leaving 3 bases of the junction unmatched. The chain's CDR3 is CSARSGRFTGELFF. CDR3 sequence (DNA): TGCAGTGCTAGAAGCGGGAGGTTTACCGGGGAGCTGTTTTTT.

This clonotype turned up a few times. V gene TRBV19 combines with J gene TRBJ1-1, with 7 bases lining up with TRBD1. Germline CDR1 LNHDA, CDR2 SQIVND (reference sequence). The junction had 6 bases not matched to a gene; V was cut back by 5 bases and J by 0 bases. The CDR3 is 15 amino acids. CDR3 residues: CASSVGTAMNTEAFF. The DNA for the CDR3 is TGTGCCAGTAGTGTTGGGACAGCGATGAACACTGAAGCTTTCTTT.

In its sample, this clonotype was seen a few times. This chain uses TRBV15 with TRBJ1-1; TRBD1 is a possible D gene (5 bases). With 4 bases removed from V and 7 bases from J, the gap between germline ends came to 13 bases. Germline V gives CDR1 LNHNV, CDR2 YYDKDF (reference sequence). The length of the CDR3 is 13 residues. CDR3: CATSTPGGFEAFF. CDR3 coding DNA: TGTGCCACCAGCACCCCGGGGGGGTTTGAAGCTTTCTTT.

For this clonotype: A much more abundant neighbour one base away suggests this may be a read error. The V and J genes are TRBV18 and TRBJ2-7; no firm D call. This CDR3 is built from 14 residues. Germline CDR1 is KGHSH and CDR2 is LQKENI. The CDR3 coding sequence is TGTGTCAGCTCACACCCCGCGGACGCCTACGAGCAGTACTTC. This encodes CVSSHPADAYEQYF.

This clonotype has at least ten counts. The CDR3 here is CATSRDPTGATTNEKLFF. CDR3 nucleotide sequence: TGTGCCACCAGCAGAGATCCGACCGGGGCCACAACTAATGAAAAACTGTTTTTT. This chain uses TRBV15 with TRBJ1-4, with D possibly TRBD1 on 5 matching bases. In germline, CDR1 is LNHNV, CDR2 YYDKDF (reference sequence). V gave up 0 bases and J gave up 0 bases, with 14 bases separating them. There are 18 residues in the CDR3. The entire variable domain, with the rest obtained from reference TRBV15 and TRBJ1-4, is as follows: DAMVIQNPRYQVTQFGKPVTLSCSQTLNHNVMYWYQQKSSQAPKLLFHYYDKDFNNEADTPDNFQSRRPNTSFCFLDIRSPGLGDTAMYLCATSRDPTGATTNEKLFFGSGTQLSVL.